This TCR beta chain stems from a study of T cells after yellow fever vaccination. Study overall: Fractions of limited cellularity were prepared by means of SMART-Seq v4 Ultra Low Input.

In this sample, this clonotype turned up a few times. The antigen is undetermined. Universal primer sites and UMIs were introduced during 5'RACE template-switching synthesis of TCR cDNA. In TCRdb, the 5' RACE reads were re-called with MiXCR into one record per CDR3 protein. The data show under 500,000 distinct CDR3 sequences, about 19% seen once. Study-level points and caveats: Most primary-vaccination clones reappeared after the booster (just under 98% CD4, more than 70% CD8).

Germline values: CDR1 MNHNS, CDR2 SASEGT. The J segment lost 5 bases and the V segment lost 4 bases, leaving 5 bases of the junction unmatched. This CDR3 has 15 residues. The sequence came from a man younger than 35 who received the YFV17D yellow fever vaccine. The J gene is TRBJ1-5, the V gene TRBV6-1; 10 bases map to TRBD1. Sequencing was performed on PBMCs, taken before the yellow fever booster vaccination. CDR3 coding DNA: TGTGCCAGCAGTGGCCAGACAGGGGGCGATCAGCCCCAGCATTTT. The encoded protein is CASSGQTGGDQPQHF.